A selection of T cell receptor beta chains follows, all from one sample in a study of vaccination and CD4 T cells after COVID-19. No cognate antigen is known for these TCRs. TCRdb processed the PCR reads anew with MiXCR; each CDR3 protein has one entry. The sample holds about 6,900 distinct CDR3 sequences, 52% seen once. The sequenced sample consisted of CD4+ T cells from blood, cultured in vitro. The receptors here all came from a human donor in good health. The CDR3 runs from the conserved cysteine through the conserved F or W. The order of the fields is CDR3 DNA, CDR3 protein, V gene, clone size, D gene, J gene. The D gene is left open where the match is weak. A row's size may be missing; if present it is once, few, many or a size class.

DNA: TGTGCCAGCAGCTTTTGGGGGGGGCACGGGGTAACTGAAGCTTTCTTT
CDR3: CASSFWGGHGVTEAFF
V: TRBV5-4
size: NA
D: NA
J: TRBJ1-1

DNA: TGTGCCAGCAGCCCCAGGGGGCAGCCCCAGCATTTT
CDR3: CASSPRGQPQHF
V: TRBV6-1
size: NA
D: TRBD1
J: TRBJ1-5

DNA: TGTGCCAGCAGCCAAGAGCCCGTGGACAGGGGCGATCAGCCCCAGCATTTT
CDR3: CASSQEPVDRGDQPQHF
V: TRBV14
size: once
D: TRBD1
J: TRBJ1-5

DNA: TGTGCCAGTAGAAGCTCTAGCGGACTCAATGAGCAGTTCTTC
CDR3: CASRSSSGLNEQFF
V: TRBV19
size: NA
D: TRBD2
J: TRBJ2-1

DNA: TGTGCCAGCTCACCGAAGAAAGAGCAGTACTTC
CDR3: CASSPKKEQYF
V: TRBV18
size: once
D: NA
J: TRBJ2-7

DNA: TGTGCCAGCTCACCGCAGTACACTGAAGCTTTCTTT
CDR3: CASSPQYTEAFF
V: TRBV18
size: NA
D: NA
J: TRBJ1-1

DNA: TGTGCCAGCTCACCATCCTGGACAGGGGGCCGAGAGACCCAGTACTTC
CDR3: CASSPSWTGGRETQYF
V: TRBV18
size: once
D: TRBD1
J: TRBJ2-5

DNA: TGTGCCAGCAGTTTGGCCGGGACAGGGGGCCCCTATGGCTACACCTTC
CDR3: CASSLAGTGGPYGYTF
V: TRBV28
size: few
D: TRBD1
J: TRBJ1-2

DNA: TGTGCCAGCAGTTTAGACAGGAACTATGGCTACACCTTC
CDR3: CASSLDRNYGYTF
V: TRBV27
size: NA
D: NA
J: TRBJ1-2

DNA: TGTGCCAGCGAAGCCAGGCTGAACACTGAAGCTTTCTTT
CDR3: CASEARLNTEAFF
V: TRBV2
size: few
D: NA
J: TRBJ1-1

DNA: TGTGCCAGTAGTATATCTGGGACTAGCGGGACTTCCTACAATGAGCAGTTCTTC
CDR3: CASSISGTSGTSYNEQFF
V: TRBV19
size: NA
D: TRBD2
J: TRBJ2-1

DNA: TGCAGCGTCCCTGGGACCGCTGGTTTCGATGGCTACACCTTC
CDR3: CSVPGTAGFDGYTF
V: TRBV29-1
size: NA
D: NA
J: TRBJ1-2

DNA: TGTGCCAGCAGCCGACGGCCGGCTCCTACCTCTGGAAACACCATATATTTT
CDR3: CASSRRPAPTSGNTIYF
V: TRBV7-2
size: few
D: NA
J: TRBJ1-3

DNA: TGTGCCAGCAGCGTTCAGGGACAGGGAGGAGAGACCCAGTACTTC
CDR3: CASSVQGQGGETQYF
V: TRBV7-9
size: NA
D: TRBD1
J: TRBJ2-5

DNA: TGCAGTGCTAGGGCCCCGGGACTTCTTACGCAGTATTTT
CDR3: CSARAPGLLTQYF
V: TRBV20-1
size: NA
D: NA
J: TRBJ2-3

DNA: TGCAGCACTGGAGGGTTCTCCTACAATGAGCAGTTCTTC
CDR3: CSTGGFSYNEQFF
V: TRBV29-1
size: NA
D: NA
J: TRBJ2-1

DNA: TGTGCCAGCAGCTTAGCAGGAGGGTCCCAGCCCCAGCATTTT
CDR3: CASSLAGGSQPQHF
V: TRBV7-8
size: NA
D: NA
J: TRBJ1-5

DNA: TGTGCCAGCAGTCCTCTAGCGGCCCTGGGGGGAGATACGCAGTATTTT
CDR3: CASSPLAALGGDTQYF
V: TRBV27
size: NA
D: TRBD2
J: TRBJ2-3

DNA: TGTGCCAGCGTACGGGACTTGAGCTCCTACGAGCAGTACTTC
CDR3: CASVRDLSSYEQYF
V: TRBV2
size: NA
D: NA
J: TRBJ2-7

DNA: TGTGCCAGCAGCCCGGGGGACCGAGGCAATCAGCCCCAGCATTTT
CDR3: CASSPGDRGNQPQHF
V: TRBV11-2
size: NA
D: NA
J: TRBJ1-5